Listed below are T cell receptor beta chains from one sample, sequenced in a study of T cells after yellow fever vaccination. Using its own MiXCR run on the 5' RACE reads, TCRdb lists one record per CDR3 protein. The sample includes hundreds of thousands of distinct CDR3 sequences, 8.5% to 9% of them seen just once. Source: PBMCs, taken on the day of the first yellow fever vaccination. The receptor set was obtained from a young man who received the YFV17D yellow fever vaccine. CDR3s leave out the opening cysteine and the closing phenylalanine or tryptophan. Each record gives: V gene, CDR3 protein.

v_call: TRBV28; cdr3_aa: ASSSTGISTEAF
v_call: TRBV6-2/TRBV6-3; cdr3_aa: ASGSWVIGGSSNQPQH
v_call: TRBV11-1; cdr3_aa: ASSLVASGATGELF
v_call: TRBV18; cdr3_aa: ASSPFDGAGELF
v_call: TRBV12-3/TRBV12-4; cdr3_aa: ASSAPGARETQY
v_call: TRBV24-1; cdr3_aa: ATSDRAPDTQY
v_call: TRBV29-1; cdr3_aa: SVAILAPAETQY
v_call: TRBV20-1; cdr3_aa: SASSYSPSETQY
v_call: TRBV5-5; cdr3_aa: ASSGDGYRYGYT
v_call: TRBV10-3; cdr3_aa: AISEVSGQF
v_call: TRBV20-1; cdr3_aa: CARDLGGSLNQPQH
v_call: TRBV6-2/TRBV6-3; cdr3_aa: ASSVYYNEQF
v_call: TRBV9; cdr3_aa: ASSGLYGYT